The 17 T cell receptor beta chains reported below all come from one sample, sequenced in a study of blood T cell repertoires in COVID-19 (TCRdb year 2020). The library was made by the immunoSEQ multiplex PCR assay. Not all clones reach the TCRdb copy of this immuneACCESS table, which keeps in-frame sequences only. Checked studies attribute under half of the gap to unresolved V genes and leave the rest unexplained. The table for this sample lists 280,000 or so clones; more than 70% of them were counted only once. Approximately 7.2% of the sample rests with the top ten. Sequenced sample: peripheral blood. These receptors were obtained from a woman aged 25 to 39 who had recovered from COVID-19.

The V call is TRBV7-9, the J call TRBJ1-4; 8 bases fit TRBD1. The CDR3 is 19 amino acids. Germline-derived CDR1 and CDR2 are SEHNR and FQNEAQ (reference sequence). The ends lost 6 bases at V and 1 base at J; junction bases unmatched: 16. The CDR3, as DNA: TGTGCCAGCAGTTCAGGGGGCACAGGGGACCCCAGAACTAATGAAAAACTGTTTTTT. Translated: CASSSGGTGDPRTNEKLFF.

J is TRBJ2-1 and V is TRBV29-1, with a tentative D call TRBD1 (5 bases). V lost 4 bases and J 8 bases, leaving 18 bases between the germline ends. CDR3 length equals 14 residues. CDR1 and CDR2 from the germline V gene are SQVTM and ANQGSEA. The CDR3 region is CSVATTGFSHEQFF. Here the CDR3 DNA reads TGCAGCGTTGCTACCACAGGCTTTTCTCATGAGCAGTTCTTC.

The chain combines TRBV10-3 with TRBJ1-4; TRBD1 agrees at 8 bases. Germline CDR1 ENHRY, CDR2 SYGVKD. CDR3 size: 15 residues. J was trimmed by 7 bases and V by 2 bases; bases with no gene match: 6. CDR3 sequence: CAISEGGQDGEKLFF. CDR3 bases: TGTGCCATCAGTGAGGGGGGACAGGATGGTGAAAAACTGTTTTTT.

This clone was seen a few times. The V and J genes are TRBV6-1 and TRBJ1-5; D not certain. This CDR3 has 14 residues. CDR1 is MNHNS and CDR2 is SASEGT in the germline V gene. The V end lost 1 base, the J end lost 7 bases, and 11 bases lay between the germline ends. The CDR3 DNA reads TGTGCCAGCAGTGAAGGGCATGGTTACCAGCCCCAGCATTTT. It codes for CASSEGHGYQPQHF.

V usage is TRBV4-2 and J usage is TRBJ2-7; 8 bases agree with TRBD1. V lost 0 bases, J lost 3 bases, and 1 base stayed unmatched. Germline V CDR1 and CDR2: LGHNA, YNFKEQ. CDR3 length: 14 amino acids. CDR3 sequence (DNA): TGTGCCAGCAGCCAAGACGACAGGGGCTACGAGCAGTACTTC. Protein: CASSQDDRGYEQYF.

V gene TRBV4-2 combines with J gene TRBJ1-4; 8 nucleotides agree with TRBD1. The V gene end was trimmed by 4 bases and the J gene end by 6 bases; junction bases not matched to a gene: 4. Germline CDR1 and CDR2: LGHNA and YNFKEQ. The CDR3 sequence is 14 residues long. The CDR3 DNA reads TGTGCCAGCAGCCCTGGACAGGGCTATGAAAAACTGTTTTTT. Its translation is CASSPGQGYEKLFF.

The genes are TRBV7-2 and TRBJ2-3; 7 positions match TRBD2. The CDR3 runs to 17 residues. Germline trimming cut 1 base from V and 2 bases from J; bases unmatched to any gene: 9. Germline-derived CDR1 and CDR2 are SGHTA and FQGNSA. The CDR3 here is CASSLDGGGPFTDTQYF. In DNA form, the CDR3 reads TGTGCCAGCAGCTTAGATGGCGGGGGTCCCTTCACAGATACGCAGTATTTT. Full variable domain (remainder filled in from reference TRBV7-2 and TRBJ2-3): GAGVSQSPSNKVTEKGKDVELRCDPISGHTALYWYRQSLGQGLEFLIYFQGNSAPDKSGLPSDRFSAERTGGSVSTLTIQRTQQEDSAVYLCASSLDGGGPFTDTQYFGPGTRLTVL.

This chain connects TRBV3-1 (or the pseudogene TRBV3-2) to TRBJ2-7; a weak D match, TRBD2 (6 bases). The CDR3 runs 14 residues. CDR1 LGHDT and CDR2 YNNKEL come from the germline V gene (reference sequence). V shed 3 bases and J shed 2 bases, with 11 bases lying between them. CDR3 in amino acids: CASSQRRGPYEQYF. DNA for the CDR3: TGTGCCAGCAGCCAGCGGAGGGGCCCCTACGAGCAGTACTTC.

This rearrangement joins TRBV5-5 to TRBJ1-1, with D unclear. V was shortened by 7 bases and J by 2 bases, with 12 bases between the two germline ends. Germline assignment: CDR1 SGHKS and CDR2 YYEKEE (reference sequence). CDR3 length equals 13 residues. The CDR3 coding sequence is TGTGCCAGCGGTTTACAGAGAAACACTGAAGCTTTCTTT. Translating it yields CASGLQRNTEAFF.

This chain links TRBV5-1 with TRBJ2-1; maybe TRBD1 (6 bases). Germline lookup yields CDR1 SGHRS and CDR2 YFSETQ. This CDR3 has 14 amino acids. The V end was cut by 0 bases, the J end by 6 bases, with 10 bases between. The CDR3 sequence is CASSLVDRINEQFF. CDR3 in DNA: TGCGCCAGCAGCTTGGTTGACAGGATCAATGAGCAGTTCTTC.

This sequence joins TRBV19 and TRBJ2-7, with TRBD1 matching 7 bases. This CDR3 spans 13 amino acids. V lost 9 bases, J lost 0 bases, and 5 bases stayed unmatched. Germline V gene data show CDR1 as LNHDA and CDR2 as SQIVND (reference sequence). Here the CDR3 reads CASRQGGSYEQYF. The CDR3, as DNA: TGTGCCAGCAGACAGGGTGGCTCCTACGAGCAGTACTTC. Full variable domain (remainder filled in from reference TRBV19 and TRBJ2-7): DGGITQSPKYLFRKEGQNVTLSCEQNLNHDAMYWYRQDPGQGLRLIYYSQIVNDFQKGDIAEGYSVSREKKESFPLTVTSAQKNPTAFYLCASRQGGSYEQYFGPGTRLTVT.

This chain joins TRBV3-1 (or the pseudogene TRBV3-2) and TRBJ1-1; a weak D match, TRBD1 (5 bases). Germline-derived CDR1 and CDR2 are LGHDT and YNNKEL (reference sequence). The V and J ends lost 2 bases and 3 bases respectively, with 13 bases between them. The CDR3 sequence is 15 residues long. CDR3 DNA sequence: TGTGCCAGCAGCCAAACCGGGGGATGGGACACTGAAGCTTTCTTT. Amino acids: CASSQTGGWDTEAFF.

This rearrangement joins TRBV7-9 to TRBJ2-5, with 7 positions matching TRBD1. The CDR3 runs 14 residues. V trimming: 2 bases; J trimming: 5 bases; junction bases outside the gene matches: 5. Germline V gives CDR1 SEHNR, CDR2 FQNEAQ (reference sequence). In DNA, the CDR3 is TGTGCCAGCAGCTTACAGACAGGGATGGAGACCCAGTACTTC. Translated: CASSLQTGMETQYF.

The chain employs TRBV29-1 and TRBJ2-1; TRBD1 might be the D (6 bases). The CDR3 has 15 residues. Germline lookup yields CDR1 SQVTM and CDR2 ANQGSEA. V dropped 6 bases and J dropped 6 bases, with 21 bases sitting between them. The chain's CDR3 is CSVGQGTRSGNEQFF. The CDR3 DNA sequence: TGCAGCGTGGGTCAGGGGACGCGCTCAGGCAATGAGCAGTTCTTC.

The V call is TRBV4-3, the J call TRBJ1-3; D gene unclear. This CDR3 is built from 15 residues. V lost 3 bases, J lost 0 bases, and 9 bases lay in between. Per the germline V gene, CDR1 is LGHNA and CDR2 is YSLEER. CDR3 nucleotides: TGCGCCAGCAGCCAGATCGAGGACTCTGGAAACACCATATATTTT. This translates into CASSQIEDSGNTIYF.

In regard to this clone: This CDR3 is also generated by other DNA sequences in the sample. V and J are TRBV6-2 or TRBV6-3 and TRBJ2-7, with D tentatively TRBD1 (6 bases). The CDR3 runs to 14 residues. Deletions cut 0 bases from V and 4 bases from J, with 10 bases between. Germline V gene sequence: CDR1 MNHEY, CDR2 SVGEGT. The CDR3: CASSYSGQGYEQYF. DNA for the CDR3: TGTGCCAGCAGTTACTCGGGACAAGGATACGAGCAGTACTTC.

The V and J genes are TRBV2 and TRBJ2-7, with D tentatively TRBD2 (5 bases). This CDR3 spans 14 amino acids. The germline V gene encodes CDR1 SNHLY and CDR2 FYNNEI. The germline V and J ends were trimmed by 7 bases and 3 bases, with 16 bases remaining between them. The CDR3 reads CASMTGEGDYEQYF. The CDR3 nucleotides are TGTGCCAGCATGACCGGCGAGGGTGACTACGAGCAGTACTTC.